What follows are 5 T cell receptor beta chains derived from one specimen sequenced in a study of cytomegalovirus exposure and HLA in healthy donors. Primers: 60 Vbeta forward and 13 Jbeta reverse. The protocol was immunoSEQ multiplex PCR, while the TCRdb copy is restricted to in-frame clones and leaves out a portion. Here the sample spans some 140,000 clones, 76% being singletons. Source material: PBMCs. These receptors came from a man in his forties in good health and CMV-seronegative.

This rearrangement joins TRBV11-3 to TRBJ2-1; 8 nucleotides align to TRBD2. Germline V gives CDR1 SGHNT, CDR2 YENEEA. The CDR3 contains 14 residues. The V and J ends lost 3 bases and 4 bases, in that order; junction bases with no gene match: 2. The CDR3 protein is CASSFSGEYNEQFF. The CDR3 bases are TGTGCCAGCAGCTTTAGCGGGGAATACAATGAGCAGTTCTTC.

V and J are TRBV5-1 and TRBJ2-7; 7 bases map to TRBD2. This CDR3 has 13 amino acids. From germline, CDR1 is SGHRS and CDR2 YFSETQ. The trim removed 1 base at V and 7 bases at J, leaving 5 bases unmatched. DNA of the CDR3: TGCGCCAGCAGCTTGCGGGAGGCGGGGGAGCAGTACTTC. Translated, it gives CASSLREAGEQYF. The full variable domain, completed using reference TRBV5-1 and TRBJ2-7, is KAGVTQTPRYLIKTRGQQVTLSCSPISGHRSVSWYQQTPGQGLQFLFEYFSETQRNKGNFPGRFSGRQFSNSRSEMNVSTLELGDSALYLCASSLREAGEQYFGPGTRLTVT.

The chain combines TRBV25-1 with TRBJ1-3; 7 bases match TRBD1. The CDR3 covers 13 residues. Germline CDR1 MGHDK, CDR2 SYGVNS. V lost 3 bases to trimming and J lost 9 bases; unmatched junction nucleotides: 5. CDR3 nucleotides: TGTGCCAGCAGTGAGAGACAGGGCTCCACCATATATTTT. It specifies CASSERQGSTIYF.

The chain uses TRBV13 and TRBJ1-1; a possible D gene is TRBD1 (6 bases). CDR3 size: 15 residues. Trimming took 5 bases from V and 0 from J, leaving 13 bases between them. Germline V gives CDR1 PRHDT, CDR2 FYEKMQ (reference sequence). In nucleotides, the CDR3 is TGTGCCAGCAGCGGAGGACAGATCATGAACACTGAAGCTTTCTTT. It codes for CASSGGQIMNTEAFF.

This clone was detected once. The chain employs TRBV4-3 and TRBJ1-6; possibly TRBD1 for D (6 bases). Trimming pared 1 base from V and 5 bases from J, leaving 12 bases between. The CDR3 has 16 residues. In germline, CDR1 is LGHNA, CDR2 YSLEER. CDR3 sequence reads: CASSQGADSHNSPLHF. Written as DNA, the CDR3 is TGCGCCAGCAGCCAAGGAGCGGACAGCCATAATTCACCCCTCCACTTT.